The clone carrying this T cell receptor (beta chain) was detected only a few times. This CDR3 region has 14 residues. Per germline, CDR1 GTSNPN and CDR2 SVGIG (reference sequence). V shed 2 bases and J 1 base; nucleotides not matched to a gene: 2. The repertoire was sequenced with immunoSEQ multiplex PCR; TCRdb's copy has only in-frame clones and lacks some. The data show around 180,000 clones, with over 85% seen just once and more than 0.06% held by the top ten. This entry is derived from a study of shared clonotypes between healthy human individuals. The sequence was obtained from a woman in her thirties in good health. V usage is TRBV30 and J usage is TRBJ1-5; 7 nucleotides line up with TRBD1. Sequenced: naive CD4+ T cells sorted from blood. Regarding subset: CD45RA+ positively selected. The DNA for the CDR3 is TGTGCCTGGAGTTCGGGACAGAGCAATCAGCCCCAGCATTTT. It codes for CAWSSGQSNQPQHF.